A single sample gave rise to the 10 T cell receptor beta chains below, sequenced in a study of blood T cell repertoires in COVID-19. The data were produced by immunoSEQ multiplex PCR, yet TCRdb's version contains in-frame clones alone and is incomplete. This table has about 370,000 clones, around 92% appearing once. The sample taken for sequencing was PBMCs or T cells enriched from blood (not recorded which). These receptors all come from a woman in her twenties or thirties who had recovered from COVID-19.

The rearrangement joins TRBV2 to TRBJ1-1; D may be TRBD1 (5 bases). CDR1 SNHLY and CDR2 FYNNEI come from the germline V gene. The V gene lost 8 bases and the J gene lost 1 base, with 14 bases spanning the gap. The CDR3 extends over 14 amino acids. The CDR3 region has the DNA TGTGCCAGCGATGGGGCAGGTTCGAACACTGAAGCTTTCTTT. It encodes CASDGAGSNTEAFF.

This rearrangement joins TRBV27 to TRBJ2-7; TRBD1 is a possible D gene (5 bases). This CDR3 is built from 14 residues. Germline V gene lookup returns CDR1 MNHEY and CDR2 SMNVEV (reference sequence). Trimming removed 8 bases at V and 3 bases at J, with 17 bases between. The CDR3 sequence is CASASQGLDYEQYF. For the CDR3, the DNA is TGTGCCAGCGCATCTCAGGGTTTAGACTACGAGCAGTACTTC.

This clone was detected only once. J is TRBJ2-7 and V is TRBV10-3, with 14 bases that match TRBD2. CDR1 is ENHRY, CDR2 SYGVKD, per germline. The CDR3 loop spans 19 amino acids. The trim removed 3 bases at V and 0 bases at J, leaving 10 bases unmatched. CDR3: CAISEVGLAGEGFSYEQYF. CDR3 nucleotide sequence: TGTGCCATCAGTGAAGTGGGACTAGCGGGAGAAGGGTTCTCCTACGAGCAGTACTTC.

This chain uses TRBV7-2 with TRBJ1-2; maybe TRBD1 (6 bases). V was pared by 2 bases and J by 8 bases, with 12 bases between. The CDR3 runs 13 residues. CDR1 is SGHTA and CDR2 is FQGNSA in the germline V gene. In DNA form, the CDR3 reads TGTGCCAGCAGCTTACGGGGGGCGGAGGGCTACACCTTC. Its translation is CASSLRGAEGYTF.

Note on this clone: A much larger clone differs from this one at a single base, so this may be a read error. V usage is TRBV10-2 and J usage is TRBJ2-7, with no clear D. The CDR3 length is 11 residues. Germline V gene data show CDR1 as WSHSY and CDR2 as SAAADI. With 3 bases removed from V and 3 bases from J, the gap between germline ends came to 3 bases. CDR3 sequence: CASSDLYEQYF. The CDR3, as DNA: TGCGCCAGCAGTGACCTCTACGAGCAGTACTTC.

The chain employs TRBV14 and TRBJ2-1; TRBD1 agrees at 10 bases. V was clipped by 5 bases and J by 12 bases; unmatched bases: 16. The V gene's germline CDR1 is SGHDN and CDR2 FVKESK. The CDR3 runs to 16 residues. CDR3 residues: CASSGQTGGFVGSQFF. CDR3 bases: TGTGCCAGCAGCGGACAGACAGGGGGCTTTGTGGGGTCGCAGTTCTTC.

The rearrangement uses TRBV25-1 and TRBJ1-1, with 9 nucleotides matching TRBD1. Trimming cost V 8 bases and J 11 bases; bases outside gene matches: 15. Germline assignment: CDR1 MGHDK and CDR2 SYGVNS. The CDR3 spans 14 residues. As DNA, the CDR3 is TGTGCCAGCTCCCCTACAGGGGGCGCGTCGCCGGCTTTCTTT. It translates to CASSPTGGASPAFF.

The chain couples TRBV19 to TRBJ2-1; D unclear. The CDR3 runs to 14 residues. Trimming removed 4 bases from V and 7 bases from J, with 14 bases in between. Looked up from germline, CDR1 is LNHDA and CDR2 is SQIVND (reference sequence). This CDR3 reads CASSTHGIGNEQFF. The CDR3 nucleotides read TGTGCCAGTAGTACCCATGGAATCGGGAATGAGCAGTTCTTC.

This chain joins TRBV7-2 and TRBJ2-5, with 7 bases aligning to TRBD1. Germline V gene lookup returns CDR1 SGHTA and CDR2 FQGNSA. J was trimmed by 1 base and V by 5 bases; bases with no gene match: 7. The CDR3 sequence is 15 residues long. DNA of the CDR3: TGTGCCAGCAGCCCAACGAGGACAGGCCAAGAGACCCAGTACTTC. Translated: CASSPTRTGQETQYF.

The rearrangement links TRBV3-1 (or the pseudogene TRBV3-2) to TRBJ2-1; no definite D call. There are 12 residues in the CDR3. Trimming left V 3 bases short and J 4 bases short, with 4 bases between. CDR1 and CDR2 (germline): LGHDT, YNNKEL (reference sequence). The CDR3 loop reads CASSHVYNEQFF. DNA of the CDR3: TGTGCCAGCAGCCACGTATACAATGAGCAGTTCTTC.